The source of this T cell receptor (beta chain) is a study of shared clonotypes between healthy human individuals. Germline V lookup: CDR1 SNHLY, CDR2 FYNNEI. Trimming shortened V by 6 bases and J by 2 bases, and 16 bases separated the two germline ends. The CDR3 contains 15 residues. Donors were Caucasian adults residing in Nashville, Tennessee, USA. Replicate sorted-subset PCRs were loaded with roughly 190 ng DNA, about 28,000 T cell genomes. Only in-frame clones appear in the TCRdb table, and some are missing; sequencing was by immunoSEQ multiplex PCR. This sample yields under 1,100,000 clones, of which 75% to 85% are seen a single time; around 0.6% belongs to the top ten.

Source material: memory CD4+ T cells from PBMCs. The sample's subset: CD45RA-negative fraction. V is TRBV2 and J is TRBJ2-5; D is perhaps TRBD1 or TRBD2 (6 bases each). The receptor was isolated from a man younger than 35 in good health. Some clones in this sample may be carry-over from other donors' samples. CDR3 coding DNA: TGTGCCAGCAGCGCCGAACGGGGGACACAAGAGACCCAGTACTTC. Translating gives CASSAERGTQETQYF.